This T cell receptor beta chain appears in the sequencing data of a study of blood T cell repertoires in COVID-19. About the study: T cells, B-cell-depleted T cells, or PBMCs supplied cDNA or gDNA.

Sequencing was performed with immunoSEQ multiplex PCR; in TCRdb, only in-frame clones are kept and a portion is missing. The profile shows some 240,000 clones, 80% to 85% of them singletons. This CDR3 is built from 14 residues. The V gene end was trimmed by 5 bases and the J gene end by 4 bases; junction bases not matched to a gene: 5. The germline V gene has CDR1 SGHAT and CDR2 FQNNGV. Sequenced sample: peripheral blood. V usage is TRBV11-2 and J usage is TRBJ2-1; 7 positions match TRBD2. The source is a woman in her thirties or forties who had recovered from COVID-19. The CDR3 reads CASSLGGSYNEQFF. DNA of the CDR3: TGTGCCAGCAGCCTCGGGGGGAGTTACAATGAGCAGTTCTTC.